The 32 T cell receptor beta chains presented below share a single source sample, sequenced in a study of OX40 agonist ivuxolimab in advanced cancers. Measured with immunoSEQ multiplex PCR; TCRdb has only the in-frame clones, and not every one. The sample has around 33,000 clones; 65% to 85% are singletons. The sequences come from CD4+ or CD8+ T cells sorted from blood, collected in a trial of the OX40 agonist ivuxolimab. The receptors shown here come from an adult with an advanced solid tumor such as melanoma, head and neck, liver or kidney cancer.

In nucleotides, the CDR3 is TGTGCCAGCAGTTATTCCAGGACGGGCTCCTACAATGAGCAGTTCTTC. Translation gives CASSYSRTGSYNEQFF. The rearrangement joins TRBV6-6 to TRBJ2-1; D call uncertain. Germline values: CDR1 MNHNY, CDR2 SVGAGI (reference sequence). This CDR3 comprises 16 residues. Trimming took 3 bases from V and 0 from J, leaving 12 bases between them.

CDR3 DNA: TGTGCCAGCAGCTTCGGACTAGCATCCGCCTACGAGCAGTACTTC. It is translated as CASSFGLASAYEQYF. The chain couples TRBV11-2 to TRBJ2-7; TRBD2 agrees at 8 bases. The CDR3 loop spans 15 amino acids. With V trimmed by 3 bases and J by 2 bases, 6 bases remained unmatched. Germline CDR1 reads SGHAT; CDR2 reads FQNNGV. Full variable domain (missing parts from reference TRBV11-2 and TRBJ2-7): EAGVAQSPRYKIIEKRQSVAFWCNPISGHATLYWYQQILGQGPKLLIQFQNNGVVDDSQLPKDRFSAERLKGVDSTLKIQPAKLEDSAVYLCASSFGLASAYEQYFGPGTRLTVT.

The CDR3 coding sequence is TGTGCCAGCAGTTACCAGGGCGCGAACACTGAAGCTTTCTTT. The encoded protein is CASSYQGANTEAFF. This chain connects TRBV6-6 to TRBJ1-1, with D maybe TRBD1 (5 bases). Germline V lookup: CDR1 MNHNY, CDR2 SVGAGI (reference sequence). The CDR3 length is 14 residues. Trimming shortened V by 2 bases and J by 1 base, and 8 bases separated the two germline ends.

The chain is built from TRBV11-3 and TRBJ2-2; D gene ambiguous. The V end was cut by 3 bases, the J end by 1 base, with 6 bases between. CDR3 length: 14 residues. Germline V gene sequence: CDR1 SGHNT, CDR2 YENEEA. CDR3 bases: TGTGCCAGCAGCTTTCCCGGGAACACCGGGGAGCTGTTTTTT. As protein: CASSFPGNTGELFF.

CDR3 bases: TGTGCTAGTGCGTTATTCGAGGGGGAGACCCAGTACTTC. It codes for CASALFEGETQYF. The V and J genes are TRBV12-5 and TRBJ2-5, with D perhaps assigned TRBD1 or TRBD2 (5 bases each). V was trimmed by 7 bases and J by 5 bases, leaving 14 bases between them. Per the germline V gene, CDR1 is LGHNT and CDR2 is FRNRAP. The CDR3 consists of 13 residues. Full variable domain (remainder filled in from reference TRBV12-5 and TRBJ2-5): DARVTQTPRHKVTEMGQEVTMRCQPILGHNTVFWYRQTMMQGLELLAYFRNRAPLDDSGMPKDRFSAEMPDATLATLKIQPSEPRDSAVYFCASALFEGETQYFGPGTRLLVL.

This chain joins TRBV28 and TRBJ2-1; no firm D call. The V end lost 2 bases, the J end lost 4 bases, and 12 bases lay between the germline ends. Germline V gives CDR1 MDHEN, CDR2 SYDVKM. The CDR3 contains 15 residues. Written as DNA, the CDR3 is TGTGCCAGCAGTTTACCCCCTATGGGGTACAATGAGCAGTTCTTC. It is translated as CASSLPPMGYNEQFF.

The chain is built from TRBV14 and TRBJ2-2; D is undetermined. CDR1 is SGHDN, CDR2 FVKESK, per germline. V was trimmed by 1 base and J by 1 base, leaving 7 bases between them. The CDR3 loop spans 15 amino acids. The CDR3 DNA sequence: TGTGCCAGCAGCCAAGGACTTAGGAACACCGGGGAGCTGTTTTTT. The encoded protein is CASSQGLRNTGELFF.

This chain's CDR3 is CASSPIGTMTEAFF. DNA of the CDR3: TGTGCCAGCAGTCCGATCGGGACGATGACTGAAGCTTTCTTT. The chain is built from TRBV27 and TRBJ1-1, with a possible D match to TRBD1 (5 bases). V gave up 5 bases and J gave up 5 bases, with 15 bases separating them. Germline-derived CDR1 and CDR2 are MNHEY and SMNVEV (reference sequence). The CDR3 spans 14 residues.

The chain combines TRBV30 with TRBJ2-1; no reliable D call. The CDR3 totals 12 residues. Germline V gene lookup returns CDR1 GTSNPN and CDR2 SVGIG (reference sequence). V was clipped by 2 bases and J by 5 bases, with 7 bases between them. The CDR3 reads CAWSPGNNEQFF. As DNA, the CDR3 is TGTGCCTGGAGTCCTGGGAACAATGAGCAGTTCTTC.

The chain combines TRBV6-5 with TRBJ1-1; the D is unclear. This CDR3 has 14 residues. V was cut by 2 bases and J by 4 bases, with 11 bases left in between. Germline CDR1 and CDR2: MNHEY and SVGAGI. CDR3 loop: CASSYGRVGTEAFF. For the CDR3, the DNA is TGTGCCAGCAGTTACGGTAGGGTGGGCACTGAAGCTTTCTTT.

The gene calls are TRBV16 and TRBJ2-7; D is undetermined. The germline V gene encodes CDR1 KGHSY and CDR2 FQNENV. V shed 0 bases and J shed 0 bases, with 12 bases lying between them. The CDR3 is 16 amino acids. The CDR3 DNA follows: TGTGCCAGCAGCCAATCCCAGGCCGCAAGCTCCTACGAGCAGTACTTC. It yields the protein CASSQSQAASSYEQYF.

The chain has TRBV10-1 and TRBJ2-1; 7 bases fit TRBD2. Germline CDR1 is WNHNN and CDR2 is SYGVQD (reference sequence). V was clipped by 3 bases and J by 2 bases; unmatched bases: 4. This CDR3 is 15 amino acids long. The CDR3 reads CASSEGRAPYNEQFF. The CDR3 bases are TGCGCCAGCAGTGAAGGGAGGGCCCCCTACAATGAGCAGTTCTTC.

V gene TRBV30 combines with J gene TRBJ2-3, with no clear D. V was shortened by 3 bases and J by 6 bases, with 7 bases between the two germline ends. Germline V gene lookup returns CDR1 GTSNPN and CDR2 SVGIG (reference sequence). The CDR3 loop spans 11 amino acids. CDR3 nucleotides: TGTGCCTGGAGCCCCTGGGATACGCAGTATTTT. This sequence encodes CAWSPWDTQYF.

This chain joins TRBV9 and TRBJ2-5, with D unclear. The CDR3 length is 14 residues. The germline V and J ends were trimmed by 3 bases and 2 bases, with 11 bases remaining between them. CDR1 SGDLS and CDR2 YYNGEE come from the germline V gene. CDR3 sequence: CASSADGVQETQYF. In DNA form, the CDR3 reads TGTGCCAGCAGCGCCGACGGAGTTCAAGAGACCCAGTACTTC.

This chain links TRBV6-1 with TRBJ2-1, with D tentatively TRBD2 (5 bases). The CDR3 is made up of 15 amino acids. Trimming left V 7 bases short and J 0 bases short, with 13 bases between. Germline CDR1 MNHNS, CDR2 SASEGT. The CDR3 reads CASTPDSSSYNEQFF. In DNA form, the CDR3 reads TGTGCCAGCACCCCGGACTCGAGCTCCTACAATGAGCAGTTCTTC.

This clone was detected only once. The V call is TRBV5-1, the J call TRBJ1-1, with a possible D match to TRBD1 (5 bases). From germline, CDR1 is SGHRS and CDR2 YFSETQ. V gave up 4 bases and J gave up 1 base, with 11 bases separating them. The CDR3 spans 14 residues. CDR3 amino acids: CASSQGRTNTEAFF. The CDR3 DNA is TGCGCCAGCAGCCAGGGACGGACGAACACTGAAGCTTTCTTT.

J is TRBJ2-1 and V is TRBV10-1; 12 bases agree with TRBD2. Trimming removed 5 bases from V and 8 bases from J; junction bases left unmatched: 7. Germline V gene sequence: CDR1 WNHNN, CDR2 SYGVQD (reference sequence). There are 15 residues in the CDR3. The CDR3, as DNA: TGCGCCAGCAGTTCAAGGACTAGCGGGATCTATGAGCAGTTCTTC. This gives the protein CASSSRTSGIYEQFF.

The chain carries TRBV29-1 and TRBJ1-2; no definite D call. The CDR3 runs to 15 residues. In germline, CDR1 is SQVTM, CDR2 ANQGSEA. Trimming removed 6 bases at V and 3 bases at J, with 20 bases between. DNA of the CDR3: TGCAGCGTCCCGAACAACATGGGGTTGGACTATGGCTACACCTTC. Translated, it gives CSVPNNMGLDYGYTF. Based on the CDR3 plus reference TRBV29-1 and TRBJ1-2, the full variable domain is SAVISQKPSRDICQRGTSLTIQCQVDSQVTMMFWYRQQPGQSLTLIATANQGSEATYESGFVIDKFPISRPNLTFSTLTVSNMSPEDSSIYLCSVPNNMGLDYGYTFGSGTRLTVV.

The rearrangement joins TRBV11-2 to TRBJ2-7, with no clear D. Deletions cut 4 bases from V and 7 bases from J, with 11 bases between. The germline gives CDR1 SGHAT, CDR2 FQNNGV. The CDR3 is made up of 12 amino acids. The CDR3 loop reads CASSSPDPEQYF. For the CDR3, the DNA is TGTGCCAGCAGCTCTCCGGATCCAGAGCAGTACTTC.

The J gene is TRBJ2-1, the V gene TRBV16; 8 bases are a match to TRBD2. This CDR3 is 19 amino acids long. Looked up from germline, CDR1 is KGHSY and CDR2 is FQNENV. Germline trimming cut 0 bases from V and 0 bases from J; bases unmatched to any gene: 10. CDR3 in amino acids: CASSQSVSTSGSSYNEQFF. DNA of the CDR3: TGTGCCAGCAGCCAATCGGTCTCAACTAGCGGAAGCTCCTACAATGAGCAGTTCTTC.

By proportion, this clone is medium-sized (0.01 to 0.1%). The rearrangement links TRBV25-1 to TRBJ1-5, with TRBD1 matching over 7 bases. This CDR3 is built from 16 residues. The junction had 13 bases not matched to a gene; V was cut back by 7 bases and J by 4 bases. Germline CDR1 is MGHDK and CDR2 is SYGVNS. The CDR3 DNA reads as TGTGCCAGCACGACCCAAGGACAGGACCTTAATCAGCCCCAGCATTTT. This sequence encodes CASTTQGQDLNQPQHF.

The chain joins TRBV4-1 to TRBJ1-2; TRBD1 aligns across 8 bases. Germline-derived CDR1 and CDR2 are MGHRA and YSYEKL. The CDR3 length is 15 residues. J gave up 6 bases and V 5 bases, and 11 bases lay outside the gene matches. The CDR3 region has the DNA TGCGCCAGCAGCTCCTCGACAGGGGAAGAGGATGGCTACACCTTC. Protein: CASSSSTGEEDGYTF.

The chain couples TRBV11-2 to TRBJ1-2, with 8 bases lining up with TRBD1. The CDR3 runs to 14 residues. V shed 5 bases and J 3 bases; nucleotides not matched to a gene: 5. The germline gives CDR1 SGHAT, CDR2 FQNNGV. The CDR3, as DNA: TGTGCCAGCAGCCTGACAGGGGAACACTATGGCTACACCTTC. Residues: CASSLTGEHYGYTF. Supplemented by reference TRBV11-2 and TRBJ1-2, the full variable domain reads EAGVAQSPRYKIIEKRQSVAFWCNPISGHATLYWYQQILGQGPKLLIQFQNNGVVDDSQLPKDRFSAERLKGVDSTLKIQPAKLEDSAVYLCASSLTGEHYGYTFGSGTRLTVV.

This clone has a handful of counts. The chain is built from TRBV13 and TRBJ1-6; a possible D gene is TRBD1 (6 bases). The CDR3 is 12 residues long. Germline loops: CDR1 PRHDT, CDR2 FYEKMQ (reference sequence). Trimming removed 10 bases from V and 3 bases from J, with 7 bases in between. CDR3 nucleotide sequence: TGTGCCACAGGGGACTATAATTCACCCCTCCACTTT. It is translated as CATGDYNSPLHF.

The rearrangement links TRBV19 to TRBJ1-3; D unclear. The CDR3 sequence is 14 residues long. Germline CDR1 and CDR2: LNHDA and SQIVND (reference sequence). The ends were cut back, 6 bases at V and 0 bases at J, with 9 bases in the middle. The CDR3: CASSPSNSGNTIYF. The CDR3, as DNA: TGTGCCAGTAGCCCTTCTAACTCTGGAAACACCATATATTTT.

The chain is built from TRBV7-9 and TRBJ2-3, with D perhaps matching TRBD2 (5 bases). In germline, CDR1 is SEHNR, CDR2 FQNEAQ (reference sequence). CDR3 length: 16 amino acids. With 2 bases removed from V and 3 bases from J, the gap between germline ends came to 15 bases. The CDR3 is CASSLSDGRGTDTQYF. The DNA for the CDR3 is TGTGCCAGCAGCTTAAGCGACGGCAGAGGGACAGATACGCAGTATTTT.

The chain uses TRBV6-5 and TRBJ2-7, with a tentative D call TRBD1 (5 bases). Germline-derived CDR1 and CDR2 are MNHEY and SVGAGI. Trimming removed 2 bases from V and 4 bases from J, with 9 bases in between. This CDR3 has 13 amino acids. CDR3 in amino acids: CASSYGDSYEQYF. DNA for the CDR3: TGTGCCAGCAGTTACGGAGACAGTTACGAGCAGTACTTC.

This chain links TRBV23-1 with TRBJ1-2; D uncertain. TRBV23-1 falls under the ORF class, with uncertain function. The CDR3 is 14 residues long. The germline V and J ends were trimmed by 3 bases and 4 bases, with 12 bases remaining between them. CDR3 sequence: CASSHREGSYGYTF. In DNA, the CDR3 is TGCGCCAGCAGTCATCGGGAGGGCTCCTATGGCTACACCTTC.

Comment on this clone: Other DNA sequences in the same sample also yield this CDR3. This sequence joins TRBV27 and TRBJ1-5; D not resolved. The CDR3 covers 12 residues. Germline V gene data show CDR1 as MNHEY and CDR2 as SMNVEV (reference sequence). V dropped 2 bases and J dropped 4 bases, with 3 bases sitting between them. The CDR3, as DNA: TGTGCCAGCAGTTTACCGAATCAGCCCCAGCATTTT. Translated, it gives CASSLPNQPQHF.

V and J are TRBV27 and TRBJ1-2; D gene ambiguous. The CDR3 is made up of 14 amino acids. V lost 8 bases and J 4 bases, leaving 17 bases between the germline ends. Germline lookup yields CDR1 MNHEY and CDR2 SMNVEV (reference sequence). The CDR3 DNA reads as TGTGCCAGCGGCCTCCGTGGGCTGCCCTATGGCTACACCTTC. Protein product: CASGLRGLPYGYTF.

The chain couples TRBV28 to TRBJ1-2; 8 positions agree with TRBD1. The length of the CDR3 is 14 residues. Losses at the gene ends were 3 bases for V and 8 bases for J; bases not matched to a gene: 8. Germline V lookup: CDR1 MDHEN, CDR2 SYDVKM. The CDR3 sequence: CASSFSRTGRGYTF. The CDR3 DNA sequence: TGTGCCAGCAGTTTTTCCAGGACAGGGAGAGGCTACACCTTC.

This clone was counted between two and nine times. The rearrangement joins TRBV11-2 to TRBJ2-2; 12 nucleotides match TRBD1. The CDR3 runs to 15 residues. The ends lost 8 bases at V and 6 bases at J; junction bases unmatched: 7. CDR1 is SGHAT, CDR2 FQNNGV, per germline. The CDR3 bases are TGTGCCAGCCGCGGGGGACAGGGGGCGGCCGGGGAGCTGTTTTTT. Amino acids: CASRGGQGAAGELFF.